Presented here are 9 T cell receptor beta chains from one specimen sequenced in a study of beta chain features in type 1 diabetes. As every portion of the isolated RNA was reverse transcribed, the sequencing read expressed TCRB transcripts. This table comes from immunoSEQ multiplex PCR, and its TCRdb copy is limited to in-frame clones, with some not included. The profile shows fewer than 900,000 clones, roughly 17% of them singletons. Sequencing was carried out using naive CD4+ T cells from blood. These receptors all stem from a young woman in good health.

V usage is TRBV19 and J usage is TRBJ1-5, with D unresolved. The germline V and J ends were trimmed by 6 bases and 0 bases, with 9 bases remaining between them. This CDR3 region has 14 residues. Germline V gene lookup returns CDR1 LNHDA and CDR2 SQIVND (reference sequence). CDR3 sequence reads: CASSYLISNQPQHF. CDR3 coding DNA: TGTGCCAGTAGCTATTTGATTAGCAATCAGCCCCAGCATTTT.

V and J are TRBV4-3 and TRBJ1-5; tentative D call: TRBD1 (6 bases). This CDR3 comprises 13 residues. Germline assignment: CDR1 LGHNA and CDR2 YSLEER. V dropped 3 bases and J dropped 7 bases, with 10 bases sitting between them. The CDR3 region is CASSHTGGQPQHF. In nucleotides, the CDR3 is TGCGCCAGCAGCCACACTGGGGGCCAGCCCCAGCATTTT.

V is TRBV28 and J is TRBJ2-3, with 7 bases identical to TRBD2. The CDR3 has 13 amino acids. V was clipped by 7 bases and J by 3 bases; unmatched bases: 4. The germline gives CDR1 MDHEN, CDR2 SYDVKM. The CDR3 region is CASTWGGTDTQYF. The CDR3 nucleotides are TGTGCCAGCACCTGGGGGGGGACAGATACGCAGTATTTT.

This clone was seen a few times. The rearrangement joins TRBV28 to TRBJ1-3; D call uncertain. CDR1 MDHEN and CDR2 SYDVKM come from the germline V gene. The CDR3 is 14 amino acids. V shed 3 bases and J shed 4 bases, with 10 bases lying between them. CDR3 sequence reads: CASSFPTFGNTIYF. The CDR3, as DNA: TGTGCCAGCAGTTTCCCAACATTCGGAAACACCATATATTTT.

This chain connects TRBV5-1 to TRBJ2-6; tentative D call: TRBD2 (5 bases). Germline values: CDR1 SGHRS, CDR2 YFSETQ. V dropped 5 bases and J dropped 4 bases, with 19 bases sitting between them. This CDR3 has 17 amino acids. This chain's CDR3 is CASSPPGLASGANVLTF. The CDR3 DNA reads TGCGCCAGCAGTCCGCCGGGTTTAGCGAGCGGGGCCAACGTCCTGACTTTC.

This clone was counted a few times. The chain links TRBV25-1 to TRBJ2-2, with no clear D. CDR3 length equals 16 residues. The germline CDR1 and CDR2 sequences are MGHDK and SYGVNS. V lost 5 bases to trimming and J lost 6 bases, with 19 bases between them. The CDR3 reads CASSQRVVAGSGELFF. CDR3 nucleotides: TGTGCCAGCAGTCAACGAGTGGTAGCTGGTTCCGGGGAGCTGTTTTTT.

This clone was seen once. This rearrangement joins TRBV2 to TRBJ2-5; TRBD1 matches 9 bases. CDR1 is SNHLY, CDR2 FYNNEI, per germline. The V and J ends lost 4 bases and 5 bases, in that order; junction bases with no gene match: 2. The CDR3 totals 13 residues. In DNA form, the CDR3 reads TGTGCCAGCAGTGGGACAGGGGATGAGACCCAGTACTTC. Amino acid sequence: CASSGTGDETQYF.

This clone was recorded a few times. Additional DNA sequences in this sample encode the identical CDR3. The chain recombines TRBV5-1 with TRBJ2-3; no reliable D call. The germline V and J ends were trimmed by 4 bases and 0 bases, with 9 bases remaining between them. The CDR3 contains 14 residues. Germline V lookup: CDR1 SGHRS, CDR2 YFSETQ. This CDR3 is CASSPPSSTDTQYF. CDR3 coding DNA: TGCGCCAGCAGCCCTCCGAGTAGCACAGATACGCAGTATTTT.

The sample holds a few counts of this clone. The V and J genes are TRBV7-8 and TRBJ2-7; 10 nucleotides line up with TRBD1. Trimming removed 1 base from V and 5 bases from J; junction bases left unmatched: 14. Germline assignment: CDR1 SGHVS and CDR2 FQNEAQ. The CDR3 covers 18 residues. The CDR3 bases are TGTGCCAGCAGCTTAGACTTCCTTCGGACAGGGGGAGGGCACGAGCAGTACTTC. Its protein is CASSLDFLRTGGGHEQYF.